This TCR beta chain is drawn from a study of Graves' ophthalmopathy and Graves' hyperthyroidism. This clonotype was picked up many times. The CDR3 length is 13 residues. V was trimmed by 1 base and J by 7 bases, leaving 10 bases between them. Pregnancy or lactation, uncontrolled infections and other autoimmune diseases were grounds for excluding patients. Clinical symptoms, serum thyroxine, TRAb, thyroid ultrasound and orbital computed tomography were relied on for diagnosis. Beta-chain TCR CDR3 regions were amplified from RNA transcripts. RT-PCR was first run with HTBI primers, then multiplex PCR in a second round. TCRdb processed the multiplex PCR reads anew with MiXCR; each CDR3 protein has one entry. Here the sample spans about 600,000 distinct CDR3 sequences, roughly 39% being singletons.

This clonotype was sampled from an adult man with Graves' hyperthyroidism. The specimen was peripheral blood or thyroid tissue (not recorded which). V gene TRBV12-3 or TRBV12-4 combines with J gene TRBJ1-2; D remains ambiguous. DNA for the CDR3: TGTGCCAGCAGTTTAGGTGGATCCCGTGGCTACACCTTC. It specifies CASSLGGSRGYTF.